Shown below are 21 T cell receptor beta chains from a single sample sequenced in a study of response to subunit inactivated influenza vaccine. MiXCR was run by TCRdb on the RT-PCR reads, yielding one entry per CDR3 protein. The data show hundreds of thousands of distinct CDR3 sequences, about a sixth seen once. The material sequenced was PBMCs from blood, taken 11 to 12 days after vaccination. Source of these receptors: a man in his fifties who received an inactivated influenza vaccine.

The chain joins TRBV20-1 to TRBJ2-1; the match to TRBD2 covers 8 bases. The length of the CDR3 is 14 residues. V was clipped by 3 bases and J by 4 bases; unmatched bases: 5. CDR1 and CDR2 (germline): DFQATT, SNEGSKA (reference sequence). The CDR3: CSASEREPYNEQFF. The CDR3 bases are TGCAGTGCTAGTGAGCGGGAGCCATACAATGAGCAGTTCTTC.

The chain joins TRBV30 to TRBJ2-2; D is perhaps TRBD1 or TRBD2 (6 bases each). The V gene's germline CDR1 is GTSNPN and CDR2 SVGIG (reference sequence). The V end lost 5 bases, the J end lost 8 bases, and 24 bases lay between the germline ends. This CDR3 has 16 amino acids. This CDR3 is CAWGAGQRGDLGELFF. The CDR3 nucleotides read TGTGCCTGGGGAGCAGGCCAAAGGGGGGACCTAGGGGAGCTGTTTTTT. The whole variable domain, filled in from reference TRBV30 and TRBJ2-2, reads SQTIHQWPATLVQPVGSPLSLECTVEGTSNPNLYWYRQAAGRGLQLLFYSVGIGQISSEVPQNLSASRPQDRQFILSSKKLLLSDSGFYLCAWGAGQRGDLGELFFGEGSRLTVL.

This chain joins TRBV20-1 and TRBJ2-7; 11 bases line up with TRBD2. This CDR3 contains 12 residues. The ends lost 6 bases at V and 3 bases at J; junction bases unmatched: 1. Germline CDR1 DFQATT, CDR2 SNEGSKA (reference sequence). The CDR3 spells CSATSGSYEQYF. In nucleotides, the CDR3 is TGCAGTGCAACTAGCGGGAGCTACGAGCAGTACTTC.

This clonotype has just a few counts. This chain joins TRBV20-1 and TRBJ2-7; D is ambiguous. Germline CDR1 and CDR2: DFQATT and SNEGSKA (reference sequence). Between the trimmed V and J ends, which lost 6 bases and 9 bases, there was a span of 15 bases. The CDR3 is made up of 11 amino acids. CDR3 amino acids: CSANGEGGQYF. The CDR3 DNA sequence: TGCAGTGCCAATGGGGAAGGCGGGCAGTACTTC.

At least ten counts were recorded for this clonotype. V and J are TRBV12-3 or TRBV12-4 and TRBJ2-7; D possibly matches TRBD1 or TRBD2 (5 bases each). Trimming stripped 7 bases from V and 0 bases from J, with 13 bases between. This CDR3 is 14 amino acids long. The CDR3 DNA sequence: TGTGCCAGCACCGAGGGGTGGAGCTCCTACGAGCAGTACTTC. As protein: CASTEGWSSYEQYF.

The chain has TRBV5-1 and TRBJ2-7; a possible D gene is TRBD2 (5 bases). Trimming took off 0 bases at V and 5 bases at J, with 12 bases between the two ends. This CDR3 has 14 residues. CDR1 SGHRS and CDR2 YFSETQ come from the germline V gene. The CDR3 bases are TGCGCCAGCAGCTTGGGGACGGACTTCCACGAGCAGTACTTC. Amino acid sequence: CASSLGTDFHEQYF.

The rearrangement uses TRBV24-1 and TRBJ2-7, with D tentatively TRBD1 (5 bases). This CDR3 has 13 residues. Looked up from germline, CDR1 is KGHDR and CDR2 is SFDVKD. Trimming stripped 9 bases from V and 4 bases from J, with 15 bases between. CDR3 bases: TGTGCCACCCAAGGCCCGACAGAATACGAGCAGTACTTC. This sequence encodes CATQGPTEYEQYF.

This clonotype showed up many times. V is TRBV12-3 or TRBV12-4 and J is TRBJ2-5, with TRBD1 identical over 8 bases. This CDR3 spans 14 amino acids. Trimming at V came to 5 bases and at J to 1 base, leaving 3 bases not matched to a gene. CDR3 loop: CASSPGGFQETQYF. The CDR3 DNA follows: TGTGCCAGCAGTCCAGGGGGCTTCCAAGAGACCCAGTACTTC.

The rearrangement uses TRBV20-1 and TRBJ1-5; D not resolved. CDR1 and CDR2 (germline): DFQATT, SNEGSKA (reference sequence). V was trimmed by 5 bases and J by 0 bases, leaving 8 bases between them. The CDR3 spans 13 residues. The CDR3 DNA reads TGCAGTGCTGAATCGAATAGCAATCAGCCCCAGCATTTT. It yields the protein CSAESNSNQPQHF.

The chain joins TRBV19 to TRBJ2-6; D may match TRBD1 or TRBD2 (5 bases each). Germline CDR1 is LNHDA and CDR2 is SQIVND (reference sequence). The V end was cut by 5 bases, the J end by 0 bases, with 17 bases between. The CDR3 is made up of 18 amino acids. The CDR3 region is CASSSLRDRYSGANVLTF. CDR3 coding DNA: TGTGCCAGTAGTTCCCTCCGGGACCGATACTCTGGGGCCAACGTCCTGACTTTC.

This clonotype was observed many times. V usage is TRBV4-2 and J usage is TRBJ2-7; D not certain. Germline CDR1 is LGHNA and CDR2 is YNFKEQ. Between the trimmed V and J ends, which lost 4 bases and 5 bases, there was a span of 12 bases. The CDR3 has 13 amino acids. This CDR3 is CASSLKPSDEQYF. DNA of the CDR3: TGTGCCAGCAGCCTTAAACCGTCGGACGAGCAGTACTTC.

The chain is built from TRBV9 and TRBJ2-4, with D perhaps being TRBD1 or TRBD2 (5 bases each). This CDR3 has 16 amino acids. Trimming took off 0 bases at V and 0 bases at J, with 10 bases between the two ends. The V gene's germline CDR1 is SGDLS and CDR2 YYNGEE. The CDR3 protein is CASSVDGGRAKNIQYF. CDR3 nucleotide sequence: TGTGCCAGCAGCGTAGATGGGGGTAGAGCCAAAAACATTCAGTACTTC.

This clonotype occurred a few times. The V and J genes are TRBV15 and TRBJ2-2, with TRBD1 matching over 8 bases. The germline V gene has CDR1 LNHNV and CDR2 YYDKDF (reference sequence). The ends lost 3 bases at V and 6 bases at J; junction bases unmatched: 6. CDR3 length: 15 residues. CDR3 in amino acids: CATSSRDRIAGELFF. The CDR3 DNA is TGTGCCACCAGCAGCCGGGACAGGATAGCCGGGGAGCTGTTTTTT. Using reference TRBV15 and TRBJ2-2 for the parts outside the CDR3, the full variable domain is DAMVIQNPRYQVTQFGKPVTLSCSQTLNHNVMYWYQQKSSQAPKLLFHYYDKDFNNEADTPDNFQSRRPNTSFCFLDIRSPGLGDTAMYLCATSSRDRIAGELFFGEGSRLTVL.

The chain is built from TRBV7-9 and TRBJ2-2; TRBD1 matches 7 bases. V trimming: 3 bases; J trimming: 3 bases; junction bases outside the gene matches: 1. CDR1 and CDR2 from the germline V gene are SEHNR and FQNEAQ (reference sequence). The CDR3 consists of 14 residues. The CDR3 bases are TGTGCCAGCAGCTTTGGACAGGACACCGGGGAGCTGTTTTTT. This encodes CASSFGQDTGELFF.

The DNA of the CDR3 is TGTGCCAGCAGCTTAGATGTTAGGGGGGCGAACACCGGGGAGCTGTTTTTT. This sequence encodes CASSLDVRGANTGELFF. J is TRBJ2-2 and V is TRBV11-2; D tentatively reads TRBD1 or TRBD2 (6 bases each). V gave up 0 bases and J gave up 0 bases, with 11 bases separating them. Germline V gene sequence: CDR1 SGHAT, CDR2 FQNNGV. The CDR3 contains 17 residues.

For the CDR3, the DNA is TGTGCCAGCAGTTACCTCGGGGGAGGTAATGAGCAGTTCTTC. It is translated as CASSYLGGGNEQFF. The chain is built from TRBV6-5 and TRBJ2-1; tentatively, D is TRBD2 (6 bases). V shed 2 bases and J shed 7 bases, with 12 bases lying between them. The CDR3 consists of 14 residues. Germline lookup yields CDR1 MNHEY and CDR2 SVGAGI.

V is TRBV7-2 and J is TRBJ2-3; 7 positions match TRBD2. This CDR3 region has 14 residues. The germline V gene has CDR1 SGHTA and CDR2 FQGNSA. CDR3 amino acids: CASRPGLTQGTQYF. CDR3 nucleotides: TGTGCTAGCCGTCCGGGACTAACCCAGGGCACGCAGTATTTT.

The rearrangement uses TRBV4-3 and TRBJ2-1; 11 nucleotides agree with TRBD2. V lost 5 bases, J lost 7 bases, and 7 bases stayed unmatched. This CDR3 contains 15 residues. Per germline, CDR1 LGHNA and CDR2 YSLEER. The CDR3 nucleotides are TGCGCCAGCAGCTCCCGTAGCGGGGGGGATAATGAGCAGTTCTTC. It codes for CASSSRSGGDNEQFF.

There are a few counts of this clonotype. This chain joins TRBV5-1 and TRBJ2-7; D is uncertain. The CDR3 is made up of 15 amino acids. Trimming took 3 bases from V and 2 from J, leaving 15 bases between them. From germline, CDR1 is SGHRS and CDR2 YFSETQ. The CDR3 here is CASSSGRIVPYEQYF. The DNA of the CDR3 is TGCGCCAGCAGCTCTGGACGGATAGTCCCCTACGAGCAGTACTTC.

This chain links TRBV24-1 with TRBJ2-7, with 8 nucleotides matching TRBD1. Germline CDR1 is KGHDR and CDR2 is SFDVKD. The ends lost 5 bases at V and 3 bases at J; junction bases unmatched: 11. The CDR3 loop spans 16 amino acids. For the CDR3, the DNA is TGTGCCACCAGTGGCGCACCCGGGACAGGAGGCTACGAGCAGTACTTC. Protein product: CATSGAPGTGGYEQYF.

This clonotype was counted many times. The CDR3 sequence: CASSRQWGGGEKLFF. For the CDR3, the DNA is TGTGCCAGCAGCCGCCAGTGGGGAGGTGGGGAAAAACTGTTTTTT. The genes are TRBV4-2 and TRBJ1-4; D unresolved. Trimming left V 4 bases short and J 8 bases short, with 17 bases between. The CDR3 has 15 amino acids. Per germline, CDR1 LGHNA and CDR2 YNFKEQ.